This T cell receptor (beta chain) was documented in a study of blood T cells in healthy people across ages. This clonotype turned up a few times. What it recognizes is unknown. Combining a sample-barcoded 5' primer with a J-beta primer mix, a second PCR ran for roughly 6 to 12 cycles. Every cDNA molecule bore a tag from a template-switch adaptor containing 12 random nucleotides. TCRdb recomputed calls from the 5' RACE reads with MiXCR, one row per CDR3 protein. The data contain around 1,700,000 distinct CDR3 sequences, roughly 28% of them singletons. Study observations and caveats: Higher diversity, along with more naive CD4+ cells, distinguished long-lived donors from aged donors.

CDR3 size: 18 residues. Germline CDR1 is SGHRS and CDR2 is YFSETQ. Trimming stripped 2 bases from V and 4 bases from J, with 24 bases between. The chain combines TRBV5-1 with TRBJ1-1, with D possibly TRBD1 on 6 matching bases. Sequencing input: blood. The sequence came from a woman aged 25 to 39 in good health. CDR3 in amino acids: CASSLRARGPNEGTEAFF. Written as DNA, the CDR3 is TGCGCCAGCAGCTTAAGAGCCAGGGGCCCCAATGAAGGCACTGAAGCTTTCTTT.